These 18 T cell receptor beta chains came from one sample sequenced in a study of blood T cell repertoires in COVID-19. Sequencing used immunoSEQ multiplex PCR; TCRdb keeps in-frame clones, though not all of them. The sample lists 110,000 to 150,000 clones; roughly 89% were seen once. Material for sequencing was peripheral blood. The receptors come from a man aged 55-75 years with active or convalescent COVID-19.

This chain connects TRBV6-5 to TRBJ2-1; 10 positions agree with TRBD2. In germline, CDR1 is MNHEY, CDR2 SVGAGI. The junction had 7 bases not matched to a gene; V was cut back by 8 bases and J by 3 bases. The CDR3 runs to 15 residues. The CDR3 nucleotides read TGTGCCAGCCACTCTAGCGGGGGAAACTACAATGAGCAGTTCTTC. Encoded protein: CASHSSGGNYNEQFF.

The V and J genes are TRBV10-3 and TRBJ2-5; a weak D match, TRBD1 (5 bases). The CDR3 has 12 amino acids. V was clipped by 10 bases and J by 5 bases, with 14 bases between them. The germline gives CDR1 ENHRY, CDR2 SYGVKD. CDR3 in amino acids: CASSRGRETQYF. The CDR3 DNA reads as TGTGCCAGCTCTAGGGGCCGGGAGACCCAGTACTTC.

V is TRBV11-2 and J is TRBJ1-1; the D gene is possibly TRBD1 (6 bases). Per the germline V gene, CDR1 is SGHAT and CDR2 is FQNNGV. The length of the CDR3 is 15 residues. The V end lost 0 bases, the J end lost 5 bases, and 13 bases lay between the germline ends. CDR3: CASSLDQMRGTEAFF. DNA for the CDR3: TGTGCCAGCAGCTTAGATCAAATGAGGGGGACTGAAGCTTTCTTT.

CDR3 region: CSVDPLGGREQYF. In DNA form, the CDR3 reads TGCAGCGTTGATCCGCTCGGGGGTCGCGAGCAGTACTTC. The genes are TRBV29-1 and TRBJ2-7; weak D call: TRBD2 (6 bases). Looked up from germline, CDR1 is SQVTM and CDR2 is ANQGSEA. Between the trimmed V and J ends, which lost 3 bases and 6 bases, there was a span of 15 bases. This CDR3 comprises 13 residues.

The J gene is TRBJ2-1, the V gene TRBV29-1; D is possibly TRBD1 (5 bases). The CDR3 is 13 amino acids. The germline gives CDR1 SQVTM, CDR2 ANQGSEA. V was pared by 4 bases and J by 8 bases, with 15 bases between. The CDR3 protein is CSVGVGWGDEQFF. In DNA, the CDR3 is TGCAGCGTTGGGGTTGGATGGGGCGATGAGCAGTTCTTC.

The V gene is TRBV20-1, the J gene TRBJ2-7; TRBD2 matches 8 bases. The CDR3 is 11 amino acids. Looked up from germline, CDR1 is DFQATT and CDR2 is SNEGSKA (reference sequence). J was trimmed by 7 bases and V by 3 bases; bases with no gene match: 2. DNA for the CDR3: TGCAGTGCTAGTGGCGGGGGGGAGCAGTACTTC. Its translation is CSASGGGEQYF.

This chain joins TRBV27 and TRBJ1-6; D gene unclear. The germline V and J ends were trimmed by 0 bases and 9 bases, with 12 bases remaining between them. This CDR3 is 15 amino acids long. Germline V gene sequence: CDR1 MNHEY, CDR2 SMNVEV (reference sequence). The CDR3, as DNA: TGTGCCAGCAGTTTATCGATGGGCCTTAGTTCACCCCTCCACTTT. Translation gives CASSLSMGLSSPLHF.

The chain uses TRBV4-1 and TRBJ1-5; no clear D gene. This CDR3 has 16 amino acids. Looked up from germline, CDR1 is MGHRA and CDR2 is YSYEKL. Trimming left V 1 base short and J 6 bases short, with 16 bases between. CDR3 residues: CASSQVPMMAGQPQHF. The CDR3 DNA reads TGCGCCAGCAGCCAAGTGCCGATGATGGCGGGTCAGCCCCAGCATTTT.

This chain joins TRBV28 and TRBJ1-2, with D maybe TRBD1 (6 bases). V was clipped by 7 bases and J by 5 bases, with 8 bases between them. The CDR3 contains 11 residues. Germline CDR1 and CDR2: MDHEN and SYDVKM. The CDR3 is CASNTGYGYTF. The CDR3 nucleotides are TGTGCCAGCAATACAGGGTATGGCTACACCTTC.

J is TRBJ2-3 and V is TRBV2, with D perhaps matching TRBD1 (6 bases). The germline V gene has CDR1 SNHLY and CDR2 FYNNEI. V was trimmed by 8 bases and J by 15 bases, leaving 15 bases between them. The CDR3 spans 10 residues. The CDR3 loop reads CASRDTIVYF. DNA for the CDR3: TGTGCCAGCCGGGACACCATAGTCTATTTT. Complete variable domain (other parts from reference TRBV2 and TRBJ2-3): EPEVTQTPSHQVTQMGQEVILRCVPISNHLYFYWYRQILGQKVEFLVSFYNNEISEKSEIFDDQFSVERPDGSNFTLKIRSTKLEDSAMYFCASRDTIVYFGPGTRLTVL.

J is TRBJ2-3 and V is TRBV19; D is unclear. CDR1 is LNHDA, CDR2 SQIVND, per germline (reference sequence). This CDR3 is built from 11 residues. The germline V and J ends were trimmed by 7 bases and 6 bases, with 8 bases remaining between them. The CDR3 DNA is TGTGCCAGTACCCAGAGGGATACGCAGTATTTT. The encoded protein is CASTQRDTQYF.

CDR3 residues: CASSLDRETRNTIYF. In DNA, the CDR3 is TGTGCCAGCAGCTTAGACAGGGAAACGAGAAACACCATATATTTT. V is TRBV7-2 and J is TRBJ1-3; TRBD1 might be the D (6 bases). CDR3 size: 15 residues. The V gene lost 1 base and the J gene lost 5 bases, with 12 bases spanning the gap. Germline V gene lookup returns CDR1 SGHTA and CDR2 FQGNSA.

The sample holds one count of this clone. CDR3 sequence (DNA): TGTGCCAGCAAAGAACAGGGGTGGTTCTTGGGATATGGCTACACCTTC. Protein sequence: CASKEQGWFLGYGYTF. The chain recombines TRBV2 with TRBJ1-2, with 7 bases identical to TRBD1. The CDR3 runs to 16 residues. CDR1 is SNHLY, CDR2 FYNNEI, per germline. The V gene end was trimmed by 7 bases and the J gene end by 5 bases; junction bases not matched to a gene: 16.

The CDR3 reads CASSEDGVNSGNTIYF. Written as DNA, the CDR3 is TGTGCCAGCAGTGAAGACGGGGTGAACTCTGGAAACACCATATATTTT. The rearrangement links TRBV6-1 to TRBJ1-3; the D is unclear. The V and J ends lost 1 base and 0 bases respectively, with 10 bases between them. There are 16 residues in the CDR3. Germline V CDR1 and CDR2: MNHNS, SASEGT.

This chain links TRBV9 with TRBJ1-2, with D possibly matching TRBD1 (5 bases). The germline V and J ends were trimmed by 6 bases and 6 bases, with 18 bases remaining between them. The CDR3 has 14 amino acids. Germline CDR1 and CDR2: SGDLS and YYNGEE. CDR3 nucleotide sequence: TGTGCCAGCACCCGTATTCCAGGGAATGATGGCTACACCTTC. Its protein is CASTRIPGNDGYTF.

The CDR3, as DNA: TGTGCCAGCTCACTAGCGGGGCGATGGGAGACCCAGTACTTC. As protein: CASSLAGRWETQYF. This chain joins TRBV18 and TRBJ2-5, with 8 bases aligning to TRBD2. The CDR3 covers 14 residues. Losses at the gene ends were 4 bases for V and 5 bases for J; bases not matched to a gene: 6. CDR1 and CDR2 (germline): KGHSH, LQKENI.

The V gene is TRBV24-1, the J gene TRBJ2-3, with TRBD2 identical over 8 bases. Per germline, CDR1 KGHDR and CDR2 SFDVKD. The CDR3 length is 16 residues. V was clipped by 5 bases and J by 7 bases; unmatched bases: 13. In DNA, the CDR3 is TGTGCCACCAGTGCGACTAGCGCCCAGGGTTCGCATACGCAGTATTTT. Translation gives CATSATSAQGSHTQYF.

The chain carries TRBV6-2 or TRBV6-3 and TRBJ2-5, with 13 bases aligning to TRBD2. V shed 0 bases and J 6 bases; nucleotides not matched to a gene: 4. This CDR3 spans 16 amino acids. Germline assignment: CDR1 MNHEY and CDR2 SVGEGT. This chain's CDR3 is CASSYSRTSGSKTQYF. The CDR3 coding sequence is TGTGCCAGCAGTTACTCGCGGACTAGCGGGAGCAAGACCCAGTACTTC.